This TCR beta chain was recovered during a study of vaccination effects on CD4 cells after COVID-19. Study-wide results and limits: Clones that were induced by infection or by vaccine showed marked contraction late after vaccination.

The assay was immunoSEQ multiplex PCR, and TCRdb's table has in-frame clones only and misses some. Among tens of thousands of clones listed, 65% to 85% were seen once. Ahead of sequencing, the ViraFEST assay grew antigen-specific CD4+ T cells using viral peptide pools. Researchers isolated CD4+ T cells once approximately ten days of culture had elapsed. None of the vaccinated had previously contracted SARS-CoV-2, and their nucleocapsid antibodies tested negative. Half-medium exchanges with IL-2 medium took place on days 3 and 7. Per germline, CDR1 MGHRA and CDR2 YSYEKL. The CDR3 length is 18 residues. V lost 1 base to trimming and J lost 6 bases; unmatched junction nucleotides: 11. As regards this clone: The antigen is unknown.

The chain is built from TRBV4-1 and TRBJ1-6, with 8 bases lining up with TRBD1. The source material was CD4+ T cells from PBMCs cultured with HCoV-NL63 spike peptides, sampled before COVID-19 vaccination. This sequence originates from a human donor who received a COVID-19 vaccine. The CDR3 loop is CASSQGGGRQGFNSPLHF. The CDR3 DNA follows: TGCGCCAGCAGCCAAGGAGGGGGACGACAGGGGTTTAATTCACCCCTCCACTTT.